Listed below are T cell receptor beta chains from one sample, sequenced in a study of blood T cell repertoires in COVID-19. Sequenced by immunoSEQ multiplex PCR; TCRdb stores in-frame clones only, minus some. Of more than 95,000 clones listed, around 79% are singletons. The sample consisted of peripheral blood. The source is a man in his fifties or sixties with acute or convalescent COVID-19. CDR3s include the opening cysteine and the closing phenylalanine or tryptophan. D genes are given only for firm matches. The size entry is marked missing in some rows and otherwise reads once, few, many or a size class.

>TRBJ1-5|-|-|TRBV5-3
TGTGCCAGAAGCCCCTTACGCGAGAAGCGTCAGCCCCAGCATTTT
CARSPLREKRQPQHF
>TRBJ2-7|-|-|TRBV18
TGTGCCAGCTCTCCGGCGGTGAACTACGAGCAGTACTTC
CASSPAVNYEQYF
>TRBJ2-7|TRBD2|-|TRBV7-9
TGTGCCAGCAGCCTTAGCGGGTCCACCTACGAGCAGTACTTC
CASSLSGSTYEQYF
>TRBJ2-3|TRBD1|-|TRBV7-9
TGTGCCAGCAGCCTCCCGGACAGGCCCAGCACAGATACGCAGTATTTT
CASSLPDRPSTDTQYF
>TRBJ2-1|-|-|TRBV7-9
TGTGCCAGCAGAAACGTACTAGACCAGGATGGGAATGAGCAGTTCTTC
CASRNVLDQDGNEQFF
>TRBJ2-2|-|-|TRBV2
TGTGCCAGCAACGTACAGGGGACTAACACCGGGGAGCTGTTTTTT
CASNVQGTNTGELFF
>TRBJ1-5|-|-|TRBV28
TGTGCCAGTCAGGTTGGCAATCAGCCCCAGCATTTT
CASQVGNQPQHF
>TRBJ2-7|-|-|TRBV7-9
TGTGCCAGCAGCTCCCAGTGGAGCTACGAGCAGTACTTC
CASSSQWSYEQYF
>TRBJ2-3|-|-|TRBV4-1
TGCGCCAGCAGCCAAGATTTCGAAGGGGCCACAGATACGCAGTATTTT
CASSQDFEGATDTQYF
>TRBJ1-5|-|-|TRBV12-2
TGTGCAAGTCGCTCCAGGATCACCGGGCCCCAGCATTTT
CASRSRITGPQHF
>TRBJ2-2|-|-|TRBV10-2
TGCGCCACTGAAGAGGAGAACACCGGGGAGCTGTTTTTT
CATEEENTGELFF
>TRBJ2-2|-|-|TRBV25-1
TGTGCCAGCAGTCCCTTTTACAACGGGGAGCTGTTTTTT
CASSPFYNGELFF
>TRBJ1-1|-|-|TRBV4-1
TGCGCCAGCAGCCAAGCCCCCGTGAACACTGAAGCTTTCTTT
CASSQAPVNTEAFF
>TRBJ1-2|-|once|TRBV2
TGTGCCAGCAGTGAATACCTTGAAAGCCCCTATGGCTACACCTTC
CASSEYLESPYGYTF
>TRBJ1-6|-|-|TRBV19
TGTGCCAGTAGTAGGGTTGTGGAAGGAGATTCACCCCTCCACTTT
CASSRVVEGDSPLHF
>TRBJ2-7|TRBD2|-|TRBV5-1
TGCGCCAGCAGCTGGGTAGCGGGCAGCTCCTACGAGCAGTACTTC
CASSWVAGSSYEQYF
>TRBJ2-1|TRBD2|once|TRBV7-3
TGTGCCAGCAGCTCAGGACTAGATCATGAGCAGTTCTTC
CASSSGLDHEQFF
>TRBJ2-2|-|once|TRBV2
TGTGCCAGCACCCCTCTGGCCGCTCGGGCCGGGGAGCTGTTTTTT
CASTPLAARAGELFF
>TRBJ1-1|-|-|TRBV19
TGTGCCAGTAGCCCGACAGTGAACACTGAAGCTTTCTTT
CASSPTVNTEAFF
>TRBJ2-7|-|-|TRBV2
TGTGCCAGCGAGGACAGATCCTACGAGCAGTACTTC
CASEDRSYEQYF
>TRBJ2-2|-|-|TRBV10-3
TGTGCCATCAACCAGGGTGCCGGGGAGCTGTTTTTT
CAINQGAGELFF
>TRBJ2-1|-|-|TRBV15
TGTGCCACCAGCAGAGATGGGGGGAGTTACAATGAGCAGTTCTTC
CATSRDGGSYNEQFF
>TRBJ2-5|TRBD2|-|TRBV7-2
TGTGCCAGCAGCAATCTAGCGGGGGGGTTTCGCGAGACCCAGTACTTC
CASSNLAGGFRETQYF
>TRBJ2-7|TRBD2|many|TRBV6-5
TGTGCCAGCAGTTACTCGAGCGGGGACTCCTACGAGCAGTACTTC
CASSYSSGDSYEQYF
>TRBJ2-5|TRBD2|-|TRBV10-3
TGTGCCACCTGGACTAGCGGGAGGTTTCAAGAGACCCAGTACTTC
CATWTSGRFQETQYF
>TRBJ1-2|TRBD1|-|TRBV3-1/TRBV3-2
TGTGCCAGCAGCCACCACGGGGACAGGGGGGCTGGCGGCTACACCTTC
CASSHHGDRGAGGYTF
>TRBJ1-5|-|-|TRBV5-1
TGCGCCAGCAGCGGTGTTCCGGGCAATCAGCCCCAGCATTTT
CASSGVPGNQPQHF
>TRBJ1-5|TRBD1|-|TRBV7-9
TGTGCCAGCAGCTATTTCCCAGGGGGGCTTCAGCCCCAGCATTTT
CASSYFPGGLQPQHF
>TRBJ2-7|TRBD2|-|TRBV29-1
TGCAGCGGGACTAGCGGTTCCTACGAGCAGTACTTC
CSGTSGSYEQYF
>TRBJ2-1|-|-|TRBV7-3
TGTGCCAGCAGCTTAGCGGGGTGGAACAATGAGCAGTTCTTC
CASSLAGWNNEQFF
>TRBJ2-7|TRBD2|-|TRBV5-4
TGTGCCAGCAGCCCGGGCCTAACTAGCGGGAGGGTCGAGCAGTACTTC
CASSPGLTSGRVEQYF
>TRBJ2-7|-|-|TRBV21-1
TGTGCCAGCAGCAAAGGACTAGCGGGGGGGGTCTCCTACGAGCAGTACTTC
CASSKGLAGGVSYEQYF
>TRBJ2-2|-|-|TRBV3-1/TRBV3-2
TGTGCCAGCAGCCAAGAACTATACACCGGGGAGCTGTTTTTT
CASSQELYTGELFF
>TRBJ1-1|-|-|TRBV19
TGTGCCAGTAGTATAGGCCACAGGGAATTTGATGAAGCTTTCTTT
CASSIGHREFDEAFF
>TRBJ2-1|-|few|TRBV7-2
TGTGCCAGCAGCTTAGCTCTGCGGTCCTACAATGAGCAGTTCTTC
CASSLALRSYNEQFF
>TRBJ1-1|TRBD1|few|TRBV13
TGTGCCAGCAGCTTAAGGGGGCGTCGCGCTGAAGCTTTCTTT
CASSLRGRRAEAFF
>TRBJ2-3|TRBD2|-|TRBV9
TGTGCCAGCAGCGTAGATGTGACTAGCGGGTATTCGATGAGCACAGATACGCAGTATTTT
CASSVDVTSGYSMSTDTQYF
>TRBJ2-7|TRBD1|once|TRBV6-1
TGTGCCAGCAGTGATACCGGGACAGGGGGCTACGAGCAGTACTTC
CASSDTGTGGYEQYF
>TRBJ1-5|-|once|TRBV24-1
TGTGCCACCAGTGATTTCCCGAACGGTAGACGGGTCTATAGCAATCAGCCCCAGCATTTT
CATSDFPNGRRVYSNQPQHF
>TRBJ2-5|TRBD2|-|TRBV29-1
TGCAGCGGGGTAGCGGGACTACAAGAGACCCAGTACTTC
CSGVAGLQETQYF
>TRBJ2-3|TRBD2|-|TRBV6-4
TGTGCCAGCAGTGAATCACTAGCGGCGGTAGATACGCAGTATTTT
CASSESLAAVDTQYF
>TRBJ2-3|TRBD2|-|TRBV19
TGTGCCAGTAGTATAGCGGGGGGGATTAGCACAGATACGCAGTATTTT
CASSIAGGISTDTQYF
>TRBJ2-5|TRBD1|-|TRBV25-1
TGTGCCAGCAGTGACCGGACAGGGGAAGAGACCCAGTACTTC
CASSDRTGEETQYF
>TRBJ1-5|-|-|TRBV2
TGTGCCAGCAGTGAATCCCAAAGGGGTCAGCCCCAGCATTTT
CASSESQRGQPQHF
>TRBJ1-4|TRBD1|-|TRBV7-6
TGTGCCAGCAGCTTAGGACAGGGAAGTGAAAAACTGTTTTTT
CASSLGQGSEKLFF
>TRBJ1-5|TRBD1|once|TRBV18
TGTGCCAGCTCACCGGGACAGGGGGATCAGCCCCAGCATTTT
CASSPGQGDQPQHF
>TRBJ2-3|TRBD1|-|TRBV5-1
TGCGCCAGCAGCTTGGCCCAGGGGGCGGGCACAGATACGCAGTATTTT
CASSLAQGAGTDTQYF
>TRBJ2-3|TRBD1|-|TRBV4-1
TGCGCCAGCAGCCCGGAACCGGGACAGGGGGCCCCTACGCAGTATTTT
CASSPEPGQGAPTQYF
>TRBJ1-2|TRBD1|-|TRBV5-5
TGTGCCAGCAGCTTGGTAACAGGGGACAACCAGGGCTACACCTTC
CASSLVTGDNQGYTF